This T cell receptor beta chain was recorded in a study of cytotoxic CD8 clonotypes in ibrutinib-treated CLL. As for the study in general: There were 10 to 11 relapsed/refractory patients and about 14 treatment-naive patients, and 17 were IGHV unmutated.

The CDR3 length is 15 residues. CDR1 SGDLS and CDR2 YYNGEE come from the germline V gene. After removal of 5 bases from V and 5 bases from J, the junction contained 10 bases not matched to a gene. The assay was immunoSEQ multiplex PCR, and TCRdb's table has in-frame clones only and misses some. The profile shows some 29,000 clones, approximately 71% of them singletons. The TCR comes from a human donor with chronic lymphocytic leukemia. Sample: PBMCs, taken after 24 months of ibrutinib treatment. This chain links TRBV9 with TRBJ2-5; TRBD1 matches at 9 bases. The DNA of the CDR3 is TGTGCCAGCAGTCGACAGGGGGTAATGGGGGAGACCCAGTACTTC. Protein product: CASSRQGVMGETQYF. Together with reference TRBV9 and TRBJ2-5, the CDR3 gives the full variable domain: DSGVTQTPKHLITATGQRVTLRCSPRSGDLSVYWYQQSLDQGLQFLIQYYNGEERAKGNILERFSAQQFPDLHSELNLSSLELGDSALYFCASSRQGVMGETQYFGPGTRLLVL.